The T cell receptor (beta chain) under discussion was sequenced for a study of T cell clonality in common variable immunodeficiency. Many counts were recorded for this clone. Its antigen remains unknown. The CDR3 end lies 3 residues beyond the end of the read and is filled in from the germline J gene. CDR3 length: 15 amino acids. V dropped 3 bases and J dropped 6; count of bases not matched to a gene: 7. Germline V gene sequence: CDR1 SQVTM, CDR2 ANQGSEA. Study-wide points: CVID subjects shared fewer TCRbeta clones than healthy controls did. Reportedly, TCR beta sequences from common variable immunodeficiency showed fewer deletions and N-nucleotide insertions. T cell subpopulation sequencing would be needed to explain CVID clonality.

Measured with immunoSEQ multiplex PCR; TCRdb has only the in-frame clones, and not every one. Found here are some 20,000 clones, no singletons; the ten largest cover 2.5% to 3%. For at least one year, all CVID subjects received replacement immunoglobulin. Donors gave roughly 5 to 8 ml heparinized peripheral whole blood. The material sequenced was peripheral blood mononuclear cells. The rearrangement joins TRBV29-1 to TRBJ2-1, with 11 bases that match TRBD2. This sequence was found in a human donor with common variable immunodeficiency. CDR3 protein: CSVDMTSGAFNEQFF. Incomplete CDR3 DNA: TGCAGCGTTGATATGACTAGCGGGGCCTTCAATGAG.